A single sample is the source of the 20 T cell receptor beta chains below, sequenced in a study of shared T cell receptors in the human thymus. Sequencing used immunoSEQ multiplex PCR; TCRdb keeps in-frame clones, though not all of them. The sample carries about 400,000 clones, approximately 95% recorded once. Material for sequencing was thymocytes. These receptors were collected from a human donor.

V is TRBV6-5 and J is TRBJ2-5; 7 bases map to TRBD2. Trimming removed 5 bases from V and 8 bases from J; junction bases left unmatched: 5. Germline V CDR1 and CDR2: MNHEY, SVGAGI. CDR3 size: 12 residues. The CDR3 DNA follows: TGTGCCAGCAGTCTGGGGGGGTTAACCCAGTACTTC. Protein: CASSLGGLTQYF.

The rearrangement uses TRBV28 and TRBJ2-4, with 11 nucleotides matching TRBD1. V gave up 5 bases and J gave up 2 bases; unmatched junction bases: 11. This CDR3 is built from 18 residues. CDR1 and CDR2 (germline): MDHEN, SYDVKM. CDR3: CASSPMPGTGGSKNIQYF. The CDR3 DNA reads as TGTGCCAGCAGTCCGATGCCAGGGACAGGGGGGTCCAAAAACATTCAGTACTTC.

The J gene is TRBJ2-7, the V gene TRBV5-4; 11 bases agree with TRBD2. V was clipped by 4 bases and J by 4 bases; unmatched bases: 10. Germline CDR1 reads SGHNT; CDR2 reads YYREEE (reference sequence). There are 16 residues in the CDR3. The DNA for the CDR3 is TGTGCCAGCAGCACTGGGACTAGCGGCTTGACTTACGAGCAGTACTTC. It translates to CASSTGTSGLTYEQYF.

The CDR3 nucleotides read TGTGCCAGCAGTTCGACAGGGGCGCGATGTGGCTACACCTTC. Translated, it gives CASSSTGARCGYTF. The rearrangement joins TRBV28 to TRBJ1-2; 8 positions agree with TRBD1. This CDR3 has 14 residues. The germline V gene has CDR1 MDHEN and CDR2 SYDVKM. The ends lost 4 bases at V and 7 bases at J; junction bases unmatched: 8.

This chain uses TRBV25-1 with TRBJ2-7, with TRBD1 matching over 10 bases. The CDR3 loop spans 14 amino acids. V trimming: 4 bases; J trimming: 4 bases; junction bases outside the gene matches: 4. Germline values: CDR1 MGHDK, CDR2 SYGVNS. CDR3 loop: CASSVDRGTYEQYF. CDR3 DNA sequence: TGTGCCAGCAGTGTGGACAGGGGGACTTACGAGCAGTACTTC.

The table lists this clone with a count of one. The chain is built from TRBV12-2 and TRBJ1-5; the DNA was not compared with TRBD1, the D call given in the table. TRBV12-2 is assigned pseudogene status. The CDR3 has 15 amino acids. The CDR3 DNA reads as TGTGCAAGTCGCTTAGGGGACAGGGAGGTTCAGCCCCAGCATTTT. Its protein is CASRLGDREVQPQHF.

CDR3 in amino acids: CASSVPGQGSTDTQYF. The DNA of the CDR3 is TGCGCCAGCAGCGTACCGGGACAGGGGAGCACAGATACGCAGTATTTT. The chain recombines TRBV4-1 with TRBJ2-3, with TRBD1 matching over 10 bases. In germline, CDR1 is MGHRA, CDR2 YSYEKL. CDR3 size: 16 residues. Trimming took 5 bases from V and 0 from J; bases not matched to a gene: 5.

For the CDR3, the DNA is TGTGCCAGCAGTGACCCCTCCTTCCCCCCAAAGGGGGCGCCTGGAAACACCATATATTTT. Amino acid sequence: CASSDPSFPPKGAPGNTIYF. This sequence joins TRBV6-1 and TRBJ1-3, with 7 bases that match TRBD1. The germline V gene encodes CDR1 MNHNS and CDR2 SASEGT. The CDR3 spans 20 residues. V trimming: 3 bases; J trimming: 2 bases; junction bases outside the gene matches: 19.

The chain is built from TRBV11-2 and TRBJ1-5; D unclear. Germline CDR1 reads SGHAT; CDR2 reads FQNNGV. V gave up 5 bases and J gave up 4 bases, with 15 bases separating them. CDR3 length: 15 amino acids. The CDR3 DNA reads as TGTGCCAGCAGCCTCGACCGGGGAGGTAATCAGCCCCAGCATTTT. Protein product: CASSLDRGGNQPQHF.

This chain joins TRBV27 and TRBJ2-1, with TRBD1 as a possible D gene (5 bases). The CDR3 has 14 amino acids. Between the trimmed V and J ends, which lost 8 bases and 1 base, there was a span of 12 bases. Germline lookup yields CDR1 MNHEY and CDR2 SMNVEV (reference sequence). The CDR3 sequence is CASSGADSYNEQFF. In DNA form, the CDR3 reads TGTGCCAGCTCTGGGGCGGATTCCTACAATGAGCAGTTCTTC.

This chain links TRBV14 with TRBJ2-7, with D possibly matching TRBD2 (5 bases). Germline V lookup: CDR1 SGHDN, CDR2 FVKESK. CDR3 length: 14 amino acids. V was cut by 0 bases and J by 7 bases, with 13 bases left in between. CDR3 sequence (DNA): TGTGCCAGCAGCCAAGAGGCGAGGGCGGAAGAGCAGTACTTC. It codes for CASSQEARAEEQYF.

The CDR3 coding sequence is TGCGCCAGCAGCTTGGGGACTAGCGGACCAGATACGCAGTATTTT. Its protein product is CASSLGTSGPDTQYF. The chain links TRBV5-1 to TRBJ2-3; 10 bases fit TRBD2. The germline V gene has CDR1 SGHRS and CDR2 YFSETQ. With V trimmed by 0 bases and J by 4 bases, 2 bases remained unmatched. This CDR3 region has 15 residues.

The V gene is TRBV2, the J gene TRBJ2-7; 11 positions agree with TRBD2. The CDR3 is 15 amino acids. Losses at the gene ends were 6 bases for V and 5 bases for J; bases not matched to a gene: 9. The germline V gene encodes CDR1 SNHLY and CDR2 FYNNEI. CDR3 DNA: TGTGCCAGCAGAATAGCGGGAGGGCTAGAGGACGAGCAGTACTTC. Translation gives CASRIAGGLEDEQYF.

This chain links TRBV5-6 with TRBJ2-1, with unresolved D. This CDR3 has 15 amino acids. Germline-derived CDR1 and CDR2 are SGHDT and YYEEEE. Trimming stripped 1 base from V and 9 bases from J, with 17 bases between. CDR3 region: CASSLSGWGFGEQFF. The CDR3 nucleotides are TGTGCCAGCAGCTTGTCCGGATGGGGATTTGGTGAGCAGTTCTTC. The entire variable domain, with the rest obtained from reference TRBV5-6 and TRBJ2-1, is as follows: DAGVTQSPTHLIKTRGQQVTLRCSPKSGHDTVSWYQQALGQGPQFIFQYYEEEERQRGNFPDRFSGHQFPNYSSELNVNALLLGDSALYLCASSLSGWGFGEQFFGPGTRLTVL.

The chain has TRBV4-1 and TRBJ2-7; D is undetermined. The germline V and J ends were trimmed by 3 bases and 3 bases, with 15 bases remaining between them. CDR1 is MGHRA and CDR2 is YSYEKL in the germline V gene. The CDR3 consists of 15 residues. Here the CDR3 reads CASSQDPPLNYEQYF. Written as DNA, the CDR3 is TGCGCCAGCAGCCAGGACCCTCCCTTAAACTACGAGCAGTACTTC.

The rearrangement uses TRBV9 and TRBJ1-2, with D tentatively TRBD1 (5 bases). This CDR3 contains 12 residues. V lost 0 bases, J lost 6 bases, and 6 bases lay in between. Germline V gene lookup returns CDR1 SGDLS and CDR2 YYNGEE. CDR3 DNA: TGTGCCAGCAGCGTAGCAGGGAATGGCTACACCTTC. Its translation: CASSVAGNGYTF. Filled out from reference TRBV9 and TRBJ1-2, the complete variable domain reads DSGVTQTPKHLITATGQRVTLRCSPRSGDLSVYWYQQSLDQGLQFLIQYYNGEERAKGNILERFSAQQFPDLHSELNLSSLELGDSALYFCASSVAGNGYTFGSGTRLTVV.

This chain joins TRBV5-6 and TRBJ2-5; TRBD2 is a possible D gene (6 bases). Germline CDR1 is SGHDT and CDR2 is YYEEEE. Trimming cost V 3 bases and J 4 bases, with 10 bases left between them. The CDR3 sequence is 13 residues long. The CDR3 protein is CASSWLARETQYF. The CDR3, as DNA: TGTGCCAGCAGCTGGCTAGCGAGAGAGACCCAGTACTTC.

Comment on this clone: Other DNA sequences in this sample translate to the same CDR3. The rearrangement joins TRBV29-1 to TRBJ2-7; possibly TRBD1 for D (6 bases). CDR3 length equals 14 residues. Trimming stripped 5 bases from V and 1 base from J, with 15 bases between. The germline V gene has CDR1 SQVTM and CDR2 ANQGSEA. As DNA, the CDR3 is TGCAGCGTTTTACAGGGTCCAGGGTCCTACGAGCAGTACTTC. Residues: CSVLQGPGSYEQYF.

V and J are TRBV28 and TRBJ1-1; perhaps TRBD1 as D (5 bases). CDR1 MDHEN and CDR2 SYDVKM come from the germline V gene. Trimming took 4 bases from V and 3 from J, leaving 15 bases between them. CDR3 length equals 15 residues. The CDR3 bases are TGTGCCAGCAGTTATCGGAGAGGGACGTACACTGAAGCTTTCTTT. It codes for CASSYRRGTYTEAFF.

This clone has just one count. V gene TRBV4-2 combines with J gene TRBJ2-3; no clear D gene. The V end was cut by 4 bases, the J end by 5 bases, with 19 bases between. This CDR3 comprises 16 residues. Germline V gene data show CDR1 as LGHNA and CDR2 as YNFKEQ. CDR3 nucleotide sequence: TGTGCCAGCAGCCCCCTCGGCTGGGATTTGGGAGATACGCAGTATTTT. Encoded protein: CASSPLGWDLGDTQYF.